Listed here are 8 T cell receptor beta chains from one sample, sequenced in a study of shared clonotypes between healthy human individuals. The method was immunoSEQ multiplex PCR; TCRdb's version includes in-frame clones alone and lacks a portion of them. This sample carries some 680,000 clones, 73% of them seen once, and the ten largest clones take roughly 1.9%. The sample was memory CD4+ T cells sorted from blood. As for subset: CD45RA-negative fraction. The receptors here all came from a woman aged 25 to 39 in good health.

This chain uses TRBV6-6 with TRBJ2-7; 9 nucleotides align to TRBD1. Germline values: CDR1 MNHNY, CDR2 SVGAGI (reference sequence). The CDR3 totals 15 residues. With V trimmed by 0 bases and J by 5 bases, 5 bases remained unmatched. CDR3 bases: TGTGCCAGCAGTTACTCGCTCACAGGGGGCAACGAGCAGTACTTC. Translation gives CASSYSLTGGNEQYF.

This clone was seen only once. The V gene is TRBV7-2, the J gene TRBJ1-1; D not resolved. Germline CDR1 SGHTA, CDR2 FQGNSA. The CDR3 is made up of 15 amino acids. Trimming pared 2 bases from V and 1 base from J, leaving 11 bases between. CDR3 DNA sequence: TGTGCCAGCAGCTTAAGCCTTAGGGCGAACACTGAAGCTTTCTTT. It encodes CASSLSLRANTEAFF.

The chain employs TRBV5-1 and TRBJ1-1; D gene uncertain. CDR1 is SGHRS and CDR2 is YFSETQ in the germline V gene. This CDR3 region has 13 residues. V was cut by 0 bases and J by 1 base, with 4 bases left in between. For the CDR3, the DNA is TGCGCCAGCAGCTTGGTCCCGAACACTGAAGCTTTCTTT. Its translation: CASSLVPNTEAFF.

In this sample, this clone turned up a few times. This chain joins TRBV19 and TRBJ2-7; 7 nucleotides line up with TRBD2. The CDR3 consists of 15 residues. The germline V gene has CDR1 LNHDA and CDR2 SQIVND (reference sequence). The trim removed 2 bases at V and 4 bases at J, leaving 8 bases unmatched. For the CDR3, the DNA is TGTGCCAGTAGTATATTGGGGGGGAGACCGTACGAGCAGTACTTC. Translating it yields CASSILGGRPYEQYF.

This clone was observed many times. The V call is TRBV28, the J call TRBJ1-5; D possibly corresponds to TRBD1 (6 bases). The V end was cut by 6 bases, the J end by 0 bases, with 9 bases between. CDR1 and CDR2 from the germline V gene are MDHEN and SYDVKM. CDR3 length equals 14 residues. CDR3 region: CASRDSYSNQPQHF. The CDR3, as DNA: TGTGCCAGCAGGGACAGCTATAGCAATCAGCCCCAGCATTTT.

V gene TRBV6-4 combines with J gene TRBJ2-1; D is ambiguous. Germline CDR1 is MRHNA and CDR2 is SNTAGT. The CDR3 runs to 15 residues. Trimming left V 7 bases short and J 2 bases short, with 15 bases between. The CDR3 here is CASTQCRLTYNEQFF. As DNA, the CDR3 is TGTGCCAGCACCCAGTGTCGGTTAACCTACAATGAGCAGTTCTTC.

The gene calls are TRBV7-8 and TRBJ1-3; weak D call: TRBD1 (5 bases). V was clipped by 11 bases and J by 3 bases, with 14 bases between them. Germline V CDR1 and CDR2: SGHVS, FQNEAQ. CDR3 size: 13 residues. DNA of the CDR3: TGTGCCTCACGGGGGAGAGGTGGAAACACCATATATTTT. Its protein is CASRGRGGNTIYF.

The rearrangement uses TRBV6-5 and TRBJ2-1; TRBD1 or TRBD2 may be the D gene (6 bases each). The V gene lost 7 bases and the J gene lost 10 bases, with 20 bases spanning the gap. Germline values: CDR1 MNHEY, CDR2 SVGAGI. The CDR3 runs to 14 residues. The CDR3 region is CASIRAFGGFEQFF. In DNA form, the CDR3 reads TGTGCCAGCATCCGCGCCTTCGGGGGCTTCGAGCAGTTCTTC.